A selection of T cell receptor beta chains follows, all from one sample in a study of T cells in Graves' hyperthyroidism and ophthalmopathy. TCRdb passed the multiplex PCR reads through MiXCR, listing each CDR3 protein once. This sample has approximately 630,000 distinct CDR3 sequences, with roughly 17% found just once. Sequenced material: blood. All receptors come from a woman aged 25 to 45 with Graves' hyperthyroidism. CDR3s include the opening cysteine and the closing phenylalanine or tryptophan. Fields, in order: V gene, J gene, D gene, clone size, CDR3 protein, CDR3 DNA. A D gene is named only where the DNA matches it firmly. Rows may omit the clone size; those that give it use once, few, many or a size class.

TRBV7-2,TRBJ2-1,TRBD2,many,CASSLTSGGLDEQFF,TGTGCCAGCAGCTTAACTAGCGGGGGCCTTGATGAGCAGTTCTTC
TRBV12-3/TRBV12-4,TRBJ1-5,NA,many,CASSTGNQPQHF,TGTGCCAGCAGTACAGGGAATCAGCCCCAGCATTTT
TRBV30,TRBJ1-6,NA,NA,CAWSVQYNSPLHF,TGTGCCTGGAGTGTACAGTATAATTCACCCCTCCACTTT
TRBV7-2,TRBJ2-1,TRBD1,many,CASSVRDRGPNEQFF,TGTGCCAGCAGCGTCCGGGACAGGGGGCCTAATGAGCAGTTCTTC
TRBV20-1,TRBJ2-7,TRBD2,few,CSARDWTSGSFEQYF,TGCAGTGCTAGAGACTGGACTAGCGGGAGTTTCGAGCAGTACTTC
TRBV10-3,TRBJ2-3,TRBD1,many,CAIGGQGPTDTQYF,TGTGCCATCGGGGGACAGGGACCCACAGATACGCAGTATTTT
TRBV7-3,TRBJ2-1,NA,many,CASSLTLGIANNEQFF,TGTGCCAGCAGCCTTACCCTAGGGATAGCGAACAATGAGCAGTTCTTC
TRBV5-1,TRBJ1-2,TRBD1,NA,CASSRRQGDNGYTF,TGCGCCAGCAGCCGTCGACAGGGAGACAATGGCTACACCTTC
TRBV2,TRBJ1-5,NA,NA,CASKGTQSSQFQHF,TGTGCCAGCAAAGGGACCCAAAGCTCCCAGTTCCAGCATTTT
TRBV6-5,TRBJ2-7,TRBD2,many,CASSYEAGPYEQYF,TGTGCCAGCAGTTACGAAGCGGGACCCTACGAGCAGTACTTC
TRBV19,TRBJ2-7,TRBD1,few,CASSEGQGVVYEQYF,TGTGCCAGTAGTGAGGGACAGGGAGTCGTCTACGAGCAGTACTTC
TRBV12-3/TRBV12-4,TRBJ2-7,NA,NA,CASSGGVPYEQYF,TGTGCCAGCAGTGGGGGAGTCCCCTACGAGCAGTACTTC
TRBV5-5,TRBJ2-7,NA,many,CASSLDVAYEQYF,TGTGCCAGCAGTTTGGACGTAGCCTACGAGCAGTACTTC
TRBV6-2/TRBV6-3,TRBJ1-5,TRBD1,many,CASSNGDRDGHF,TGTGCCAGCAGCAATGGGGACAGGGACGGGCATTTT
TRBV10-3,TRBJ1-1,TRBD1,many,CAIKRTGSNTEAFF,TGTGCCATCAAGAGGACAGGGTCGAACACTGAAGCTTTCTTT
TRBV6-1,TRBJ2-3,NA,NA,CASSPHGGSTDTQYF,TGTGCCAGCAGTCCCCACGGGGGAAGCACAGATACGCAGTATTTT
TRBV20-1,TRBJ2-5,NA,NA,CSARPVASTQETQYF,TGCAGTGCTAGACCCGTGGCTTCTACTCAAGAGACCCAGTACTTC